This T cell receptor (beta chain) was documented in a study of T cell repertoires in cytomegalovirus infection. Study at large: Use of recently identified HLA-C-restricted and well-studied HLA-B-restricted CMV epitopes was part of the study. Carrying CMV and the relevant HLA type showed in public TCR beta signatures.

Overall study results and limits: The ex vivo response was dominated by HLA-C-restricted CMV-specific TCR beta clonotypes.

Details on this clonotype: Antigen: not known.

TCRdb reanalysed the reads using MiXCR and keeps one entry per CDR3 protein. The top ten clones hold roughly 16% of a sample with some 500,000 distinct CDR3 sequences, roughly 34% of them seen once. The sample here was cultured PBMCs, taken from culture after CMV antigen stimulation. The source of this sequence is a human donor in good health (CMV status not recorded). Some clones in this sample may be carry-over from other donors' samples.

CDR3 amino acids: CASRNEGSNSPLHF. Written as DNA, the CDR3 is TGTGCCAGCAGAAATGAGGGAAGCAATTCACCCCTCCACTTT. The chain joins TRBV6-5 to TRBJ1-6; no reliable D call. The CDR3 extends over 14 amino acids. The V gene lost 6 bases and the J gene lost 7 bases, with 13 bases spanning the gap. Germline assignment: CDR1 MNHEY and CDR2 SVGAGI.